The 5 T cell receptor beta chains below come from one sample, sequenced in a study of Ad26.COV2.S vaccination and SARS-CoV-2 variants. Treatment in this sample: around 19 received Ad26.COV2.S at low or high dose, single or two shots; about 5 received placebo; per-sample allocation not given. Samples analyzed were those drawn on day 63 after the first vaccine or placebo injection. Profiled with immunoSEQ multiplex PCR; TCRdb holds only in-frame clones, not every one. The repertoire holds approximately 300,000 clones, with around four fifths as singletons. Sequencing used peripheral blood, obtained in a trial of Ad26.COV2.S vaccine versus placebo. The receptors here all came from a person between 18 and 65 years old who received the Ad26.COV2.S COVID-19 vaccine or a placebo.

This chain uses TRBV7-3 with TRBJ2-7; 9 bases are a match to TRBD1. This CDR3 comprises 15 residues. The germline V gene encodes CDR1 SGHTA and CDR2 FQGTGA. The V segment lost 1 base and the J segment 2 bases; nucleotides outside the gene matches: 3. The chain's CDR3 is CASSLSGQGPYEQYF. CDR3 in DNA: TGTGCCAGCAGCTTAAGCGGACAGGGGCCCTACGAGCAGTACTTC.

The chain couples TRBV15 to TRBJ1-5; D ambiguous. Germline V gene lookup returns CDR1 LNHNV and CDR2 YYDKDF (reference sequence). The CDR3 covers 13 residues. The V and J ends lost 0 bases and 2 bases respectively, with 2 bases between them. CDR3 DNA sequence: TGTGCCACCAGCAGAGAGGGCAATCAGCCCCAGCATTTT. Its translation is CATSREGNQPQHF.

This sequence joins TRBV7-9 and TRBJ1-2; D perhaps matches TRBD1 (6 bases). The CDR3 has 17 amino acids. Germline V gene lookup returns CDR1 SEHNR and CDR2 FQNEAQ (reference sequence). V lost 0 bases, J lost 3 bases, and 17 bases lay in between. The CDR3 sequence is CASSLAGQGILYYGYTF. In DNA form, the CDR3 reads TGTGCCAGCAGCTTAGCGGGGCAGGGGATCTTGTACTATGGCTACACCTTC.

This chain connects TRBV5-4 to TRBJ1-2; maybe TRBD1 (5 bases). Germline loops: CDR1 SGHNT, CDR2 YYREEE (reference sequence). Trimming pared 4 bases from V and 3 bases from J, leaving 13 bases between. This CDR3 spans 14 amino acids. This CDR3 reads CASSQDGTYYGYTF. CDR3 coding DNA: TGTGCCAGCAGCCAAGACGGGACGTACTATGGCTACACCTTC. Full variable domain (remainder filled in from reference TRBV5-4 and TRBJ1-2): ETGVTQSPTHLIKTRGQQVTLRCSSQSGHNTVSWYQQALGQGPQFIFQYYREEENGRGNFPPRFSGLQFPNYSSELNVNALELDDSALYLCASSQDGTYYGYTFGSGTRLTVV.

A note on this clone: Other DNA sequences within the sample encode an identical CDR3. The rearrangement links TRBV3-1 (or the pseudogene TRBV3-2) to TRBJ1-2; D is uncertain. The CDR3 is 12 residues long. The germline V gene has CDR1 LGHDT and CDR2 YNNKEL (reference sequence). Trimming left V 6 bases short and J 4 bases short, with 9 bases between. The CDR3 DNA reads TGTGCCAGCAGTCCAGGTGGCTATGGCTACACCTTC. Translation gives CASSPGGYGYTF.